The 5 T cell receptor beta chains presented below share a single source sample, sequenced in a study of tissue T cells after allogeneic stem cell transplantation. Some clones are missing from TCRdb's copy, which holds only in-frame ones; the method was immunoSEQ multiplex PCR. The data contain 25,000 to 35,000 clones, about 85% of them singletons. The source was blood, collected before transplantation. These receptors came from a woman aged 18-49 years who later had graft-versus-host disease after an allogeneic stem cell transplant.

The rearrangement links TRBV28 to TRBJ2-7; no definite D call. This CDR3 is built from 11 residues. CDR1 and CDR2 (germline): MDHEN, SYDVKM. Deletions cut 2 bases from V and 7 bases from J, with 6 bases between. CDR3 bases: TGTGCCAGCAGTTTAATAAGGGAGCAGTACTTC. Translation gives CASSLIREQYF. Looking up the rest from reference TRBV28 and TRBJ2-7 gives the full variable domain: DVKVTQSSRYLVKRTGEKVFLECVQDMDHENMFWYRQDPGLGLRLIYFSYDVKMKEKGDIPEGYSVSREKKERFSLILESASTNQTSMYLCASSLIREQYFGPGTRLTVT.

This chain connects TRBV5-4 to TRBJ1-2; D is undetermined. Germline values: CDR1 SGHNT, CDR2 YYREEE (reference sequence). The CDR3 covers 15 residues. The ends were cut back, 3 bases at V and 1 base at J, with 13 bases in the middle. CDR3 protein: CASSSLNGFNYGYTF. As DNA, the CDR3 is TGTGCCAGCAGCTCATTAAATGGGTTTAACTATGGCTACACCTTC.

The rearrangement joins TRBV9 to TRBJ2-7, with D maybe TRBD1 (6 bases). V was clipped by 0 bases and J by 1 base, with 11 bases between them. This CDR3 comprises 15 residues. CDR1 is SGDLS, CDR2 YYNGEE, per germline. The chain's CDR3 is CASSVEGHRSYEQYF. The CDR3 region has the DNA TGTGCCAGCAGCGTAGAGGGACATCGGTCCTACGAGCAGTACTTC. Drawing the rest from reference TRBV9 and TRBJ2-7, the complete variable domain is DSGVTQTPKHLITATGQRVTLRCSPRSGDLSVYWYQQSLDQGLQFLIQYYNGEERAKGNILERFSAQQFPDLHSELNLSSLELGDSALYFCASSVEGHRSYEQYFGPGTRLTVT.

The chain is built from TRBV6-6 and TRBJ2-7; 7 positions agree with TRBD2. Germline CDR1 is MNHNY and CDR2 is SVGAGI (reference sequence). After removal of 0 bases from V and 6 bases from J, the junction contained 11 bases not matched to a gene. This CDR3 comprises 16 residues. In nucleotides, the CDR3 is TGTGCCAGCAGTTACTCTGGGCGGGAGCCGACTGGCGAGCAGTACTTC. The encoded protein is CASSYSGREPTGEQYF.

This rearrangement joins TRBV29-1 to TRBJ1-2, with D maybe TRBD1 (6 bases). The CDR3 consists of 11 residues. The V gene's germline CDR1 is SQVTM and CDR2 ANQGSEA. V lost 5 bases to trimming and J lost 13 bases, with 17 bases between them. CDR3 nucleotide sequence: TGCAGCGTTACAACCCAGGGGATCTGCACCTTC. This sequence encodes CSVTTQGICTF.